The present T cell receptor beta chain was sequenced within a study of T cells after yellow fever vaccination. Study in general: SMART-Seq v4 Ultra Low Input served to prepare low-cell-number fractions. Study-wide points: At approximately 96% for CD4 and almost 90% for CD8, most primary-vaccination clones showed up again after the booster. Few clonotypes appeared in both CD4 and CD8 compartments. Weaker overall, the secondary response nonetheless peaked faster (day 5 versus 15).

The CDR3 spans 16 residues. TCRdb re-called the 5' RACE reads through MiXCR, storing one row per CDR3 protein. Here the sample spans tens of thousands of distinct CDR3 sequences, about 6.6% being singletons. This clonotype was counted ten times or more. The antigen is not known. The source was CD8+ T cells sorted from PBMCs, collected 4 to 5 days after the first yellow fever vaccination. The sequence was obtained from a man aged 18 to 29 who received the YFV17D yellow fever vaccine. This chain links TRBV21-1 with TRBJ2-3; TRBD1, the D gene given by the table, was not confirmed from the DNA. TRBV21-1 is listed as a pseudogene. CDR3 residues: CASSTRGQGSTDTQYF. Here the CDR3 DNA reads TGTGCCAGCAGCACGAGGGGGCAAGGGAGCACAGATACGCAGTATTTT.